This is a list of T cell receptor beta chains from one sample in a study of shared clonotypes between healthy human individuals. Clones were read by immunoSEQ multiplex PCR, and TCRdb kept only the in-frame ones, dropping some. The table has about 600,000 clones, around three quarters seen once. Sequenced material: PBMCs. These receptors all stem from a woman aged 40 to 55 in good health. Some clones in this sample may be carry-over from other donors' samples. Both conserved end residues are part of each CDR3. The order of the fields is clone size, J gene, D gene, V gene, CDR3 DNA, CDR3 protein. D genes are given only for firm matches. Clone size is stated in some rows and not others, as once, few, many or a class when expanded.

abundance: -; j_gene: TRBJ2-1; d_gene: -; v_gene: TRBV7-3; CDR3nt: TGTGCCAGCAGCTCCGATCCGAGTTACAATGAGCAGTTCTTC; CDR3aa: CASSSDPSYNEQFF
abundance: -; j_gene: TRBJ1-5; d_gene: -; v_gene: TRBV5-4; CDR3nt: TGTGCCAGCAGCTTGGCAGCAGGATACAATCAGCCCCAGCATTTT; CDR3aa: CASSLAAGYNQPQHF
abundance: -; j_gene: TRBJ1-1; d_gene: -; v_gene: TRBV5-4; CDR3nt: TGTGCCAGCAGCTTTAAACAGGGACAATACACTGAAGCTTTCTTT; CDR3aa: CASSFKQGQYTEAFF
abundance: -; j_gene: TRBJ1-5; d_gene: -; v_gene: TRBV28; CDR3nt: TGTGCCAGCAGTCCCAGCGGCGTACTCGGCCCTTATAGCAATCAGCCCCAGCATTTT; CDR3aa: CASSPSGVLGPYSNQPQHF
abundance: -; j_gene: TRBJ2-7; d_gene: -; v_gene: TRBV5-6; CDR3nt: TGTGCCAGCAGCTTGCCTGAGCGGGCCTACGAGCAGTACTTC; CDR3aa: CASSLPERAYEQYF
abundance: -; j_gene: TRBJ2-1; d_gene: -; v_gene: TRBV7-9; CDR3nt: TGTGCCAGCAGCTTAGGGGACTCAGGCCGCGGGGCCCCAGACAATGAGCAGTTCTTC; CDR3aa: CASSLGDSGRGAPDNEQFF
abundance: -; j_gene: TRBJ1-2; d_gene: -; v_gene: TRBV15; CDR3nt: TGTGCCACCAGCACAGGCACCAGTCCTGGCTACACCTTC; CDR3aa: CATSTGTSPGYTF
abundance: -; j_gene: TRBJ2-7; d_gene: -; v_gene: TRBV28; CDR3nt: TGTGCCAGCAGTTTAGGAGGACAGTACGAGCAGTACTTC; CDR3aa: CASSLGGQYEQYF
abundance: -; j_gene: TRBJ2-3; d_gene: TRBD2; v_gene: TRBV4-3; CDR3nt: TGCGCCAGCAGCCAAGATCACCTAGCGGGAGGATCAGATACGCAGTATTTT; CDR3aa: CASSQDHLAGGSDTQYF
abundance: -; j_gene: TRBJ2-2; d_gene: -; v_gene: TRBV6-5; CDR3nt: TGTGCCAGCAGTTATGATCGGCAGCCGAACACCGGGGAGCTGTTTTTT; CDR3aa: CASSYDRQPNTGELFF
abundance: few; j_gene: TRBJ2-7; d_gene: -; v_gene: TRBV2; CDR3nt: TGTGCCAGCAGTGAAGCGCTTATAGGGGGCTCCTACGAGCAGTACTTC; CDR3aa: CASSEALIGGSYEQYF
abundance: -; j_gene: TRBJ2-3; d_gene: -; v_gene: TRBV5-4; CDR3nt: TGTGCCAGCAGCTTAGCGAAGGTCCCAGATACGCAGTATTTT; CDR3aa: CASSLAKVPDTQYF
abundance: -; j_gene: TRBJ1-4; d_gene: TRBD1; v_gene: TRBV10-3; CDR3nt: TGTGCCATCAGCGCCGGGACAGTTAATGAAAAACTGTTTTTT; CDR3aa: CAISAGTVNEKLFF
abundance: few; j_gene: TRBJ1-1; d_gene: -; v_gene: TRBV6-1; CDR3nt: TGTGCCAGCAGCAAGCTCCACAGGAACACTGAAGCTTTCTTT; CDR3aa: CASSKLHRNTEAFF
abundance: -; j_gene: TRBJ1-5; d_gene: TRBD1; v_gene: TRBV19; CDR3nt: TGTGCCAGTAGCCGGGGGACAGGGGGCATGGACAATCAGCCCCAGCATTTT; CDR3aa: CASSRGTGGMDNQPQHF
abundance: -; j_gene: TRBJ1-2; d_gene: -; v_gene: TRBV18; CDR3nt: TGTGCCAGCTCTACCGGAGGGGCCAGCTATGGCTACACCTTC; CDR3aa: CASSTGGASYGYTF
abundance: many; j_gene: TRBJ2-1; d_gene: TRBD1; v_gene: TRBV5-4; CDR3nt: TGTGCCAGCAGCCTCCAACAGGGGTCTGAGCAGTTCTTC; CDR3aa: CASSLQQGSEQFF
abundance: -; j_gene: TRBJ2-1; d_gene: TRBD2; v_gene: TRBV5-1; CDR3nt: TGCGCCAGCAGCTTGGCCCTAGCGGGAGGGCGAGATGAGCAGTTCTTC; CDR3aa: CASSLALAGGRDEQFF
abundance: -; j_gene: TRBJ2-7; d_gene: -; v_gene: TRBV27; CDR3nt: TGTGCCAGCAGAGGGGCCACCTACGAGCAGTACTTC; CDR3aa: CASRGATYEQYF
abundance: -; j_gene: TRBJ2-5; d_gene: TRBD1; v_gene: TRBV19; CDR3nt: TGTGCCAGTAGTTCTCACGAGGGGACAGGGCAAGAGACCCAGTACTTC; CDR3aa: CASSSHEGTGQETQYF
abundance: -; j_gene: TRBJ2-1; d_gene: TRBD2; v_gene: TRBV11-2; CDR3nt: TGTGCCAGCAGCTTAGCCGAGCGGGAGATAGATGAGCAGTTCTTC; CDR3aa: CASSLAEREIDEQFF
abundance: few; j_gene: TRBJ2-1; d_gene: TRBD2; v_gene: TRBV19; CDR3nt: TGTGCCAGTAGTAAGGGGACTAGCGGCGACAATGAGCAGTTCTTC; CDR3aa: CASSKGTSGDNEQFF
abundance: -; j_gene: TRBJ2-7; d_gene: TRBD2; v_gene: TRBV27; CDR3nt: TGTGCCAGCAGTTTAATAGCGGGCCTATCCTACGAGCAGTACTTC; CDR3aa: CASSLIAGLSYEQYF
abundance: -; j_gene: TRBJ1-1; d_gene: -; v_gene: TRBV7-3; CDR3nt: TGTGCCAGCAGCTTAAATGGGAATACTGAAGCTTTCTTT; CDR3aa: CASSLNGNTEAFF
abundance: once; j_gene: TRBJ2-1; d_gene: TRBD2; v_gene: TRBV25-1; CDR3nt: TGTGCCAGCAGTGCCTCCGGGACTAGCGGGAGTAAGTTCTTC; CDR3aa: CASSASGTSGSKFF
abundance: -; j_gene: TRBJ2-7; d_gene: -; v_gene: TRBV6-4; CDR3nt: TGTGCCAGCAGTGACCCCCACTGGGCCGGGCGCTACTACGAGCAGTACTTC; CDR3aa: CASSDPHWAGRYYEQYF
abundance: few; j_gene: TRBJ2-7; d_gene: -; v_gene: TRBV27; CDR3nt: TGTGCCAGCAGCCCCCGAGCGGGCACTTACTACGAGCAGTACTTC; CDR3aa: CASSPRAGTYYEQYF
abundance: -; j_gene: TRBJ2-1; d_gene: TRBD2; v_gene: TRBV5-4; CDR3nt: TGTGCCAGCAGCTTCGGACTAGCGGGGGCAGGGGGAAATGAGCAGTTCTTC; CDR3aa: CASSFGLAGAGGNEQFF
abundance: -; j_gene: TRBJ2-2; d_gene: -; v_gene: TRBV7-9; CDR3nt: TGTGCCAGCAGCTTCGGGGACATGGGCGCCGGGGAGCTGTTTTTT; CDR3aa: CASSFGDMGAGELFF
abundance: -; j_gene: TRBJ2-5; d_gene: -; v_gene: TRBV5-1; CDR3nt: TGCGCCAGCAGCTTCCAACAGGGTCTGGGGACCCAGTACTTC; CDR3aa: CASSFQQGLGTQYF
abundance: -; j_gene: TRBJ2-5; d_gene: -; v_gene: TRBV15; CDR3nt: TGTGCCACCAGCGGTGTGCCCTACTCTTGGAACTTC; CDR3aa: CATSGVPYSWNF
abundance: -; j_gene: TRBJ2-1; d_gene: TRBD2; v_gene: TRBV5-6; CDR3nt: TGTGCCAGCAGCTTGATTGCAGCGGGAAACAATGAGCAGTTCTTC; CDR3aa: CASSLIAAGNNEQFF
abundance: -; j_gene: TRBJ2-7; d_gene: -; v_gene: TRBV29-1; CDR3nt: TGCAGCGTTCGATCAGGGCCCTGGGGCGAGCAGTACTTC; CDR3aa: CSVRSGPWGEQYF
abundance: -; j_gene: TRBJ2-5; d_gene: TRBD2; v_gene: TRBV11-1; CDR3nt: TGTGCCAGCAGCCCCGGACTAGCGGGGCTCCAAGAGACCCAGTACTTC; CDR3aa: CASSPGLAGLQETQYF
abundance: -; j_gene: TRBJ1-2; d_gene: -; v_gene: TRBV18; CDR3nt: TGTGCCAGCTCACCCGACGGGAACTATGGCTACACCTTC; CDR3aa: CASSPDGNYGYTF
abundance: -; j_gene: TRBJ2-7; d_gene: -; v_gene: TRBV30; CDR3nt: TGTGCCTGGAGTGTAAACCCCTGGACAGCTAGATCCTACGAGCAGTACTTT; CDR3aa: CAWSVNPWTARSYEQYF
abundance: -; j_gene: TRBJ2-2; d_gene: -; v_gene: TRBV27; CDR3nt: TGTGCCAGCAGCCACCCCACCGGGGAGCTGTTTTTT; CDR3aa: CASSHPTGELFF
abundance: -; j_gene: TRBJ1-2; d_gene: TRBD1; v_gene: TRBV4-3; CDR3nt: TGCGCCAGCAGCTCCAGGGGGCGCTTTGATGGCTACACCTTC; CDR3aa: CASSSRGRFDGYTF
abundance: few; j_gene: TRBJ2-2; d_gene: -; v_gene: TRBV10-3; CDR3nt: TGTGCCACCGAGACTAGGACGAACACCGGGGAGCTGTTTTTT; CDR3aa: CATETRTNTGELFF
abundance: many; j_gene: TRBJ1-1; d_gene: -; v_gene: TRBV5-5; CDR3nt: TGTGCCAGCAGCCTGGGGGTCTTTTCAAGTGAAGCTTTCTTT; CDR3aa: CASSLGVFSSEAFF
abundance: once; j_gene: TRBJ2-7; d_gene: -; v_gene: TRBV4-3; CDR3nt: TGCGCCAGCAGCCAAGTATACCCCTCCTACGAGCAGTACTTC; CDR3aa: CASSQVYPSYEQYF
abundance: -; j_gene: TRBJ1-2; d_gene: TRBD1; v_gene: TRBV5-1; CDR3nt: TGCGCCAGCAGCTTACAGGGGGCTAACTATGGCTACACCTTC; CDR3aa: CASSLQGANYGYTF
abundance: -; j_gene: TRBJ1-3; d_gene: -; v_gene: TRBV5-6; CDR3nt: TGTGCCAGCAGCTTGTCGGGCAGCATCTCTGGAAACACCATATATTTT; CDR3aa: CASSLSGSISGNTIYF
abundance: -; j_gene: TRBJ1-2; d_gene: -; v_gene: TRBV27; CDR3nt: TGTGCCAGCAGGGGCCCTAACTATGGCTACACCTTC; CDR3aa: CASRGPNYGYTF
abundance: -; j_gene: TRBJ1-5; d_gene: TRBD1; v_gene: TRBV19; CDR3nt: TGTGCCAGTAGTACGACAGGGAAACAGCCCCAGCATTTT; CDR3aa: CASSTTGKQPQHF
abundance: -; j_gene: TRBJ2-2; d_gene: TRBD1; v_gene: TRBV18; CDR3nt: TGTGCCAGCTCACCCGGGACAGACCTCGGAAAGCTGTTTTTT; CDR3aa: CASSPGTDLGKLFF
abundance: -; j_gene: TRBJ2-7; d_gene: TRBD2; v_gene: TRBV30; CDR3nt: TGTGCCTGGGACGGACTAGCGGGAGCTGGCGAGCAGTACTTC; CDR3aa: CAWDGLAGAGEQYF
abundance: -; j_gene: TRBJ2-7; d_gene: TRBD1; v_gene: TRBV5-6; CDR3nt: TGTGCCAGCAGCGGCGGGGGGACAGGGGAGACCGGGTACGAGCAGTACTTC; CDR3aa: CASSGGGTGETGYEQYF
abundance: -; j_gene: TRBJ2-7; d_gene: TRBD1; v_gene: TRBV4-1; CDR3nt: TGCGCCAGCAGCCAAGTTGTCCGGGACAGCTACGAGCAGTACTTC; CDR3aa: CASSQVVRDSYEQYF
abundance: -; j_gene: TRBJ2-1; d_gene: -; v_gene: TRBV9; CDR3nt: TGTGCCAGCACCTACGACGGGAGCTCCTACAATGAGCAGTTCTTC; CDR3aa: CASTYDGSSYNEQFF
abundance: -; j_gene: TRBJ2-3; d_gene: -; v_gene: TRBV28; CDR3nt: TGTGCCAGCAGCGCTTGGGACGGAATCACAGATACGCAGTATTTT; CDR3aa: CASSAWDGITDTQYF